A single sample is the source of the 32 T cell receptor beta chains below, sequenced in a study of blood T cell repertoires in COVID-19. This table comes from immunoSEQ multiplex PCR, and its TCRdb copy is limited to in-frame clones, with some not included. The sample lists about 150,000 clones; roughly 80% were seen once. Sequences were obtained from peripheral blood. These receptors were obtained from a woman aged 60-75 years with acute or convalescent COVID-19.

The CDR3 is CARQAGSHPGQYF. The CDR3 nucleotides are TGTGCCAGACAGGCCGGGAGCCACCCGGGCCAGTACTTC. V and J are TRBV5-4 and TRBJ2-4; D is perhaps TRBD2 (6 bases). Trimming removed 8 bases from V and 13 bases from J, with 22 bases in between. This CDR3 has 13 amino acids. CDR1 SGHNT and CDR2 YYREEE come from the germline V gene (reference sequence).

This clone showed up just a few times. The V call is TRBV7-3, the J call TRBJ2-2; tentatively, D is TRBD2 (5 bases). The V gene's germline CDR1 is SGHTA and CDR2 FQGTGA. Between the trimmed V and J ends, which lost 2 bases and 9 bases, there was a span of 13 bases. The CDR3 runs 14 residues. The CDR3 here is CASSLSGSIRELFF. The CDR3 coding sequence is TGTGCCAGCAGCTTATCGGGGTCAATCAGGGAGCTGTTTTTT.

The V call is TRBV5-1, the J call TRBJ1-2; TRBD1 agrees at 10 bases. CDR3 size: 15 residues. Germline V CDR1 and CDR2: SGHRS, YFSETQ. V shed 2 bases, J shed 5 bases, and the junction held 6 bases outside the gene matches. The CDR3 DNA follows: TGCGCCAGCAGCTTAGCTAGGGACAGGGGATATGGCTACACCTTC. Its protein is CASSLARDRGYGYTF.

The V gene is TRBV6-5, the J gene TRBJ2-7; D is possibly TRBD2 (6 bases). Trimming removed 6 bases from V and 4 bases from J, with 13 bases in between. Germline loops: CDR1 MNHEY, CDR2 SVGAGI. The CDR3 contains 13 residues. In nucleotides, the CDR3 is TGTGCCAGCAGGACAGCGGGCGGATACGAGCAGTACGTC. Protein sequence: CASRTAGGYEQYV.

This chain connects TRBV19 to TRBJ1-3, with 8 bases fitting TRBD1. Germline V lookup: CDR1 LNHDA, CDR2 SQIVND (reference sequence). This CDR3 contains 18 residues. The V gene end was trimmed by 7 bases and the J gene end by 0 bases; junction bases not matched to a gene: 14. The CDR3 loop is CASTLDRGRTPSGNTIYF. In nucleotides, the CDR3 is TGTGCCAGTACCCTAGACAGGGGACGGACTCCCTCTGGAAACACCATATATTTT.

The chain employs TRBV10-2 and TRBJ2-2; 13 bases fit TRBD2. V dropped 8 bases and J dropped 2; count of bases not matched to a gene: 5. CDR1 and CDR2 from the germline V gene are WSHSY and SAAADI. The CDR3 consists of 16 residues. CDR3 in DNA: TGCGCCAGCTCGAGACTAGCGGGGGGAAACACCGGGGAGCTGTTTTTT. Translated: CASSRLAGGNTGELFF.

This chain connects TRBV9 to TRBJ1-6; no clear D gene. This CDR3 contains 14 residues. Looked up from germline, CDR1 is SGDLS and CDR2 is YYNGEE. V lost 2 bases and J lost 4, with 7 bases in between. CDR3 nucleotides: TGTGCCAGCAGCGTGGGAGCTTATAATTCACCCCTCCACTTT. Translated, it gives CASSVGAYNSPLHF.

This rearrangement joins TRBV6-5 to TRBJ2-4; TRBD1 matches 8 bases. The CDR3 length is 15 residues. Trimming removed 8 bases from V and 1 base from J; junction bases left unmatched: 7. Germline CDR1 and CDR2: MNHEY and SVGAGI. CDR3 sequence (DNA): TGTGCCAGCGGACAGGGTAGTGGGGCCAAAAACATTCAGTACTTC. It translates to CASGQGSGAKNIQYF.

The V call is TRBV28, the J call TRBJ1-2; 8 nucleotides align to TRBD1. Losses at the gene ends were 4 bases for V and 9 bases for J; bases not matched to a gene: 7. The CDR3 extends over 13 amino acids. In germline, CDR1 is MDHEN, CDR2 SYDVKM. The CDR3 DNA reads as TGTGCCAGCAGTTGGCTCTCAGGGGGCAGCTACACCTTC. It specifies CASSWLSGGSYTF.

In its sample, this clone was seen once. The chain recombines TRBV5-1 with TRBJ2-2; D is possibly TRBD1 (6 bases). With 0 bases removed from V and 6 bases from J, the gap between germline ends came to 9 bases. The germline gives CDR1 SGHRS, CDR2 YFSETQ. The CDR3 runs 14 residues. CDR3 DNA sequence: TGCGCCAGCAGCTTGGACAGGGTAGCCGGGGAGCTGTTTTTT. It specifies CASSLDRVAGELFF.

The genes are TRBV5-1 and TRBJ2-7; TRBD1 might be the D (6 bases). CDR1 is SGHRS, CDR2 YFSETQ, per germline. The CDR3 loop spans 14 amino acids. V lost 4 bases and J lost 2, with 13 bases in between. CDR3 coding DNA: TGCGCCAGCAGCGAACAGGGCCGTCCCTACGAGCAGTACTTC. This encodes CASSEQGRPYEQYF.

In DNA, the CDR3 is TGTGCCAGCAGCTCTCAGGGACAGCCCTACAATGAGCAGTTCTTC. This gives the protein CASSSQGQPYNEQFF. The rearrangement links TRBV27 to TRBJ2-1, with 7 bases identical to TRBD1. Unmatched junction bases numbered 7, after V lost 6 bases and J lost 2 bases. Germline V lookup: CDR1 MNHEY, CDR2 SMNVEV (reference sequence). There are 15 residues in the CDR3.

The V gene is TRBV3-1 (or the pseudogene TRBV3-2), the J gene TRBJ1-3; D uncertain. Trimming stripped 4 bases from V and 3 bases from J, with 4 bases between. There are 12 residues in the CDR3. Per the germline V gene, CDR1 is LGHDT and CDR2 is YNNKEL (reference sequence). In DNA, the CDR3 is TGTGCCAGCAGCCTCCTTGGAAACACCATATATTTT. Translated, it gives CASSLLGNTIYF.

The V and J genes are TRBV9 and TRBJ2-7; 7 bases are shared with TRBD2. The CDR3 has 17 residues. Per germline, CDR1 SGDLS and CDR2 YYNGEE. J lost 1 base, V lost 4 bases, and 14 bases had no gene match. The CDR3 DNA reads TGTGCCAGCAGCCCCCGAGCGGGACTGACGAATTCCTACGAGCAGTACTTC. Translating gives CASSPRAGLTNSYEQYF.

The chain couples TRBV21-1 to TRBJ1-5; TRBD1 was called by the table and not checked on the DNA. TRBV21-1 is shown as a pseudogene. The CDR3 totals 17 residues. The CDR3 reads CASSSRYRGGGGQPQHF. The CDR3 bases are TGTGCCAGCAGCAGCAGATACAGGGGTGGGGGAGGCCAGCCCCAGCATTTT.

The chain carries TRBV12-5 and TRBJ1-1; TRBD1 aligns across 9 bases. This CDR3 region has 18 residues. The V gene's germline CDR1 is LGHNT and CDR2 FRNRAP. The V segment lost 0 bases and the J segment 1 base; nucleotides outside the gene matches: 9. Written as DNA, the CDR3 is TGTGCTAGTGGTTTGGTCCTCGGTCTGGGACAGGGGAACACTGAAGCTTTCTTT. Translated, it gives CASGLVLGLGQGNTEAFF.

The DNA of the CDR3 is TGTGCCAGCCACCGGGATATCGGGGAAAAACTGTTTTTT. Its protein product is CASHRDIGEKLFF. This chain uses TRBV6-5 with TRBJ1-4; D is uncertain. CDR1 and CDR2 from the germline V gene are MNHEY and SVGAGI. V lost 8 bases and J 8 bases, leaving 15 bases between the germline ends. The CDR3 is made up of 13 amino acids.

V and J are TRBV7-9 and TRBJ2-5; the match to TRBD1 covers 9 bases. Germline CDR1 and CDR2: SEHNR and FQNEAQ (reference sequence). The junction had 7 bases not matched to a gene; V was cut back by 5 bases and J by 0 bases. This CDR3 has 16 amino acids. This CDR3 reads CASSPGTGLYQETQYF. The CDR3 nucleotides read TGTGCCAGCAGCCCGGGGACAGGGCTCTACCAAGAGACCCAGTACTTC. The full variable domain, in which reference TRBV7-9 and TRBJ2-5 provide the parts outside the CDR3, is DTGVSQNPRHKITKRGQNVTFRCDPISEHNRLYWYRQTLGQGPEFLTYFQNEAQLEKSRLLSDRFSAERPKGSFSTLEIQRTEQGDSAMYLCASSPGTGLYQETQYFGPGTRLLVL.

V and J are TRBV15 and TRBJ1-1, with D tentatively TRBD1 (6 bases). V was pared by 1 base and J by 5 bases, with 17 bases between. Per germline, CDR1 LNHNV and CDR2 YYDKDF (reference sequence). The CDR3 loop spans 16 amino acids. The CDR3 DNA reads as TGTGCCACCAGCAGAGGGGTGGGAGGGGGACGAACTGAAGCTTTCTTT. Encoded protein: CATSRGVGGGRTEAFF.

The chain links TRBV6-6 to TRBJ1-1; 7 positions match TRBD1. There are 15 residues in the CDR3. Germline CDR1 is MNHNY and CDR2 is SVGAGI (reference sequence). The trim removed 6 bases at V and 5 bases at J, leaving 12 bases unmatched. CDR3 sequence reads: CASRTGASGTTEAFF. The CDR3 coding sequence is TGTGCCAGCAGAACAGGGGCGTCGGGGACGACTGAAGCTTTCTTT.

The genes are TRBV5-1 and TRBJ2-1, with 7 bases aligning to TRBD1. The J segment lost 2 bases and the V segment lost 3 bases, leaving 5 bases of the junction unmatched. The CDR3 is made up of 15 amino acids. CDR1 and CDR2 (germline): SGHRS, YFSETQ. CDR3 sequence: CASSSTGMPYNEQFF. In nucleotides, the CDR3 is TGCGCCAGCAGCTCGACAGGGATGCCCTACAATGAGCAGTTCTTC. Looking up the rest from reference TRBV5-1 and TRBJ2-1 gives the full variable domain: KAGVTQTPRYLIKTRGQQVTLSCSPISGHRSVSWYQQTPGQGLQFLFEYFSETQRNKGNFPGRFSGRQFSNSRSEMNVSTLELGDSALYLCASSSTGMPYNEQFFGPGTRLTVL.

The rearrangement links TRBV7-2 to TRBJ1-1; possible D gene TRBD1, 5 bases. Trimming took off 4 bases at V and 6 bases at J, with 21 bases between the two ends. The germline V gene encodes CDR1 SGHTA and CDR2 FQGNSA. CDR3 size: 16 residues. The CDR3: CASSSIFGPGGAEAFF. The CDR3 DNA reads as TGTGCCAGCAGCTCAATCTTCGGCCCCGGGGGGGCTGAAGCTTTCTTT.

This clone was picked up one time. The gene calls are TRBV5-1 and TRBJ1-1, with 7 bases fitting TRBD1. The V gene's germline CDR1 is SGHRS and CDR2 YFSETQ. The ends lost 0 bases at V and 4 bases at J; junction bases unmatched: 3. The CDR3 is made up of 14 amino acids. CDR3 region: CASSLGPGGTEAFF. CDR3 sequence (DNA): TGCGCCAGCAGCTTGGGGCCAGGGGGCACTGAAGCTTTCTTT.

On this clone: The same CDR3 arises from other DNA sequences in this sample as well. The V call is TRBV7-9, the J call TRBJ1-2, with TRBD1 identical over 8 bases. From germline, CDR1 is SEHNR and CDR2 FQNEAQ (reference sequence). The CDR3 extends over 13 amino acids. Losses at the gene ends were 1 base for V and 5 bases for J; bases not matched to a gene: 0. DNA for the CDR3: TGTGCCAGCAGCTTAGGACAGGGGTATGGCTACACCTTC. As protein: CASSLGQGYGYTF.

J is TRBJ2-3 and V is TRBV4-1; 15 nucleotides agree with TRBD2. Germline lookup yields CDR1 MGHRA and CDR2 YSYEKL. The V and J ends lost 4 bases and 2 bases, in that order; junction bases with no gene match: 7. CDR3 length equals 18 residues. For the CDR3, the DNA is TGCGCCAGCAGCCGAGCGGGACTAGCGGGGGGTTTCACAGATACGCAGTATTTT. This translates into CASSRAGLAGGFTDTQYF.

The V gene is TRBV2, the J gene TRBJ2-2; 8 bases are a match to TRBD2. The V segment lost 6 bases and the J segment 5 bases; nucleotides outside the gene matches: 8. Germline V gives CDR1 SNHLY, CDR2 FYNNEI. The CDR3 is made up of 15 amino acids. CDR3 sequence reads: CASRPPGGDTGELFF. CDR3 DNA: TGTGCCAGCAGGCCCCCCGGGGGGGATACCGGGGAGCTGTTTTTT.

This clone appeared a single time. This chain connects TRBV19 to TRBJ2-2, with 9 bases matching TRBD1. This CDR3 has 15 amino acids. The V and J ends lost 6 bases and 4 bases, in that order; junction bases with no gene match: 6. Looked up from germline, CDR1 is LNHDA and CDR2 is SQIVND (reference sequence). The CDR3 DNA sequence: TGTGCCAGTAGCAAGACAGGGGGAATCACCGGGGAGCTGTTTTTT. Its protein is CASSKTGGITGELFF.

The chain carries TRBV5-1 and TRBJ1-2; 7 bases agree with TRBD1. The ends lost 1 base at V and 0 bases at J; junction bases unmatched: 9. Germline assignment: CDR1 SGHRS and CDR2 YFSETQ. The CDR3 sequence is 17 residues long. The CDR3 spells CASSLTTGRQANYGYTF. DNA of the CDR3: TGCGCCAGCAGCTTGACGACAGGGCGACAGGCTAACTATGGCTACACCTTC.

This chain uses TRBV19 with TRBJ2-1, with 11 nucleotides matching TRBD2. The germline gives CDR1 LNHDA, CDR2 SQIVND (reference sequence). J lost 7 bases, V lost 2 bases, and 4 bases had no gene match. The CDR3 spans 15 residues. CDR3 in amino acids: CASSILAGGVNEQFF. The DNA of the CDR3 is TGTGCCAGTAGTATACTAGCGGGGGGTGTGAATGAGCAGTTCTTC.

The chain joins TRBV19 to TRBJ2-3; the D is unclear. V was shortened by 10 bases and J by 2 bases, with 16 bases between the two germline ends. This CDR3 is 14 amino acids long. Per the germline V gene, CDR1 is LNHDA and CDR2 is SQIVND (reference sequence). The CDR3 loop is CATREEKITDTQYF. In nucleotides, the CDR3 is TGTGCCACCAGAGAGGAAAAGATCACAGATACGCAGTATTTT.

The CDR3, as DNA: TGTGCCAGCTCACCACCCGGGGGGTCCACAGATACGCAGTATTTT. Its protein is CASSPPGGSTDTQYF. The rearrangement links TRBV18 to TRBJ2-3; 7 nucleotides line up with TRBD2. Germline-derived CDR1 and CDR2 are KGHSH and LQKENI. V lost 0 bases, J lost 2 bases, and 2 bases stayed unmatched. The CDR3 loop spans 15 amino acids.

This chain connects TRBV9 to TRBJ1-1, with 10 positions matching TRBD1. V dropped 0 bases and J dropped 4; count of bases not matched to a gene: 0. CDR3 length: 14 amino acids. Germline CDR1 SGDLS, CDR2 YYNGEE. The CDR3 sequence: CASSVGDRGTEAFF. CDR3 coding DNA: TGTGCCAGCAGCGTAGGGGACAGGGGCACTGAAGCTTTCTTT.